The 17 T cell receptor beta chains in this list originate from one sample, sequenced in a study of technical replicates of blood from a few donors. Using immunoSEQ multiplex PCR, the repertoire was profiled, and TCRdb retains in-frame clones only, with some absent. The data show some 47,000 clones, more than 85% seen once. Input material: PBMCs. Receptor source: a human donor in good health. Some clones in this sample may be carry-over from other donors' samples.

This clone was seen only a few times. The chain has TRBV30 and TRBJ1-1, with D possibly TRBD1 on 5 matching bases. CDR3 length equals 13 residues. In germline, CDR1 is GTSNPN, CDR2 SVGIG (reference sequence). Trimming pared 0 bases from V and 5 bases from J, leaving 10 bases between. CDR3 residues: CAWSVRGGTEAFF. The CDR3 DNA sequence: TGTGCCTGGAGTGTAAGGGGTGGGACTGAAGCTTTCTTT.

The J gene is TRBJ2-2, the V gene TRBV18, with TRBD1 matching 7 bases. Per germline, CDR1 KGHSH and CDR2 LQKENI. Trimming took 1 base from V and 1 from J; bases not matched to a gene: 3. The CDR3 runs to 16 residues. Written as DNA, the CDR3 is TGTGCCAGCTCACCACAGCCAGGGGGGAACACCGGGGAGCTGTTTTTT. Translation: CASSPQPGGNTGELFF.

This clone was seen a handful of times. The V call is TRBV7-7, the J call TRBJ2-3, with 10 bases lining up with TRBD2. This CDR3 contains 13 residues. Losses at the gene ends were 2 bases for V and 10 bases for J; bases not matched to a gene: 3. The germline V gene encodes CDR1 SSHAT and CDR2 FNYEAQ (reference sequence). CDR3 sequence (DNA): TGTGCCAGCAGCTTATCCGGGACTAGCGCGCAGTATTTT. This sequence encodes CASSLSGTSAQYF.

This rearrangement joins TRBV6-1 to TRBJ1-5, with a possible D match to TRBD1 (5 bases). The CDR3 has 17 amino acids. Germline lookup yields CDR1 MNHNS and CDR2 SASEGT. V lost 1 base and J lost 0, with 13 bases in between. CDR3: CASSEVGRGNSNQPQHF. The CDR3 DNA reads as TGTGCCAGCAGTGAAGTGGGGAGGGGCAATAGCAATCAGCCCCAGCATTTT.

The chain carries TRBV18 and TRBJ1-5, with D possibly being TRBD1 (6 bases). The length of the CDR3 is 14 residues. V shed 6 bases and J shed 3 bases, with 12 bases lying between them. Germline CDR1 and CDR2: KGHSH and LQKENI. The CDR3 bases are TGTGCCAGCTCCCGACGACAGGACAATCAGCCCCAGCATTTT. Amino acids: CASSRRQDNQPQHF.

The CDR3 here is CASSAGQNSGANVLTF. CDR3 bases: TGTGCCAGCAGCGCTGGACAGAACTCTGGGGCCAACGTCCTGACTTTC. J is TRBJ2-6 and V is TRBV4-2; a weak D match, TRBD1 (6 bases). The CDR3 is 16 amino acids. Germline V gives CDR1 LGHNA, CDR2 YNFKEQ. The V gene lost 5 bases and the J gene lost 0 bases, with 11 bases spanning the gap.

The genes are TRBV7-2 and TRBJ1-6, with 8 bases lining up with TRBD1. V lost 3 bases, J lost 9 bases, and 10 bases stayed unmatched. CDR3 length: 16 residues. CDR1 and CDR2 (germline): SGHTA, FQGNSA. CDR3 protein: CASSFLGQGGGSPLHF. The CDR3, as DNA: TGTGCCAGCAGCTTCCTCGGACAGGGAGGTGGTTCACCCCTCCACTTT.

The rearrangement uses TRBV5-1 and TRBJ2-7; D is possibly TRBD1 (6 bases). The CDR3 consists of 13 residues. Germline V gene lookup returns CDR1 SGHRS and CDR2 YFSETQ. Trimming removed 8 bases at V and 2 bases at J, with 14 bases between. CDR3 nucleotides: TGCGCCAGTTCAACAGGGAACCCCTACGAGCAGTACTTC. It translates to CASSTGNPYEQYF. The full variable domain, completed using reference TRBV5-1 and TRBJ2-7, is KAGVTQTPRYLIKTRGQQVTLSCSPISGHRSVSWYQQTPGQGLQFLFEYFSETQRNKGNFPGRFSGRQFSNSRSEMNVSTLELGDSALYLCASSTGNPYEQYFGPGTRLTVT.

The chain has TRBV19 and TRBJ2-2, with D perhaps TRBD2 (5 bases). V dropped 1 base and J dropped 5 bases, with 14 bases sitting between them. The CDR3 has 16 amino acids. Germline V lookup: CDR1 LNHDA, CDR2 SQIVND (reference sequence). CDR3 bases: TGTGCCAGTAGTATAGGGACTGCAGTTGGTACCGGGGAGCTGTTTTTT. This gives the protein CASSIGTAVGTGELFF.

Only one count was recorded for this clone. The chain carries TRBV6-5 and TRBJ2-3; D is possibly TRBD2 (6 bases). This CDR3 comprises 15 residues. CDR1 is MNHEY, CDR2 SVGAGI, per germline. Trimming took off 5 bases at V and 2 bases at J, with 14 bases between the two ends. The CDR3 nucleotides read TGTGCCAGCAGTCTGAGTCGGGGACTCACAGATACGCAGTATTTT. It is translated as CASSLSRGLTDTQYF.

This CDR3 is CASSYSQGAQANEQYF. As DNA, the CDR3 is TGTGCCAGCAGTTACTCCCAGGGGGCTCAAGCTAACGAGCAGTACTTC. V and J are TRBV6-5 and TRBJ2-7, with 8 bases identical to TRBD1. Per the germline V gene, CDR1 is MNHEY and CDR2 is SVGAGI. The CDR3 consists of 16 residues. V shed 0 bases, J shed 5 bases, and the junction held 9 bases outside the gene matches.

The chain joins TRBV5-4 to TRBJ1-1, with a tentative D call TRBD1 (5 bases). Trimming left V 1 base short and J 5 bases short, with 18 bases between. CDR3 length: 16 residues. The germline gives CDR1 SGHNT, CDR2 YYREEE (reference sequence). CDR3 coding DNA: TGTGCCAGCAGCTTGATCTCCTGGGGACGGGGGACTGAAGCTTTCTTT. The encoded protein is CASSLISWGRGTEAFF.

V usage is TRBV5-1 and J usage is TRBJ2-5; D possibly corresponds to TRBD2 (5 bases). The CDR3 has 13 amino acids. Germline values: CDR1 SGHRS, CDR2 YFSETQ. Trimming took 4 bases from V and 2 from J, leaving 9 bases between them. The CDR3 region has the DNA TGCGCCAGCAGCGGAGGTTGGCAAGAGACCCAGTACTTC. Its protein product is CASSGGWQETQYF.

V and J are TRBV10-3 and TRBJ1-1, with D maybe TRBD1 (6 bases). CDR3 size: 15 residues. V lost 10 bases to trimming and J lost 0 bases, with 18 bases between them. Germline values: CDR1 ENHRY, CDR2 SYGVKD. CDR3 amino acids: CATGGLGGMNTEAFF. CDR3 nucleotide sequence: TGTGCCACCGGGGGGCTGGGGGGCATGAACACTGAAGCTTTCTTT.

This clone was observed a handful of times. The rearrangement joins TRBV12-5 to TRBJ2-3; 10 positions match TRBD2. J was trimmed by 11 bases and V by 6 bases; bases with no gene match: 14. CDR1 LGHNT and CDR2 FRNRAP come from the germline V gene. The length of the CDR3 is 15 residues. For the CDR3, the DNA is TGTGCTAGTGGATTGACCGGGACTAGCGTCGGATTGCAGTATTTT. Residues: CASGLTGTSVGLQYF.

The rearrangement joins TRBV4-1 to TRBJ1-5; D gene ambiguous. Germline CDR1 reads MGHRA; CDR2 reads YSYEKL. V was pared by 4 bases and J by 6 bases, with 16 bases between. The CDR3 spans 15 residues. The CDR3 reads CASSLRPFSTQPQHF. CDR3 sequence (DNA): TGCGCCAGCAGCCTCAGGCCATTTTCCACTCAGCCCCAGCATTTT.

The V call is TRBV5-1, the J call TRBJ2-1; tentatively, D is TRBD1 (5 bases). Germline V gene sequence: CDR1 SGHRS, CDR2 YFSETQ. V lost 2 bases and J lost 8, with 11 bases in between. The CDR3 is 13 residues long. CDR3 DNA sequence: TGCGCCAGCAGCTTAAGGGGAATCGATGAGCAGTTCTTC. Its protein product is CASSLRGIDEQFF. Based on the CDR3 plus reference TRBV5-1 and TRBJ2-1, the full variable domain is KAGVTQTPRYLIKTRGQQVTLSCSPISGHRSVSWYQQTPGQGLQFLFEYFSETQRNKGNFPGRFSGRQFSNSRSEMNVSTLELGDSALYLCASSLRGIDEQFFGPGTRLTVL.